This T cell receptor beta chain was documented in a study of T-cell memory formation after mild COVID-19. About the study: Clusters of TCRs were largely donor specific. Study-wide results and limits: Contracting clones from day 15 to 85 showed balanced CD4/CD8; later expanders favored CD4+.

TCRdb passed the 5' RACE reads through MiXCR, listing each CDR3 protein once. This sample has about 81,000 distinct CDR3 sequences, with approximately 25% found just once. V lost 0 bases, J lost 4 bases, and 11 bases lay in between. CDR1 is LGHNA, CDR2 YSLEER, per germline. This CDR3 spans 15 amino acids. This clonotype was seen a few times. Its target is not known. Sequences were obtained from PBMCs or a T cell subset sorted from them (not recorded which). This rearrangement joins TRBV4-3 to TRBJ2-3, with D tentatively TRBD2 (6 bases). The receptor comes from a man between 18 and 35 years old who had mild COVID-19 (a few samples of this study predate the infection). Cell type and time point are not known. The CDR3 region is CASSQESSAPDTQYF. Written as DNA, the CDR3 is TGCGCCAGCAGCCAAGAATCTAGCGCGCCAGATACGCAGTATTTT.